The 10 T cell receptor beta chains in this list originate from one sample, sequenced in a study of radiotherapy plus CTLA-4 blockade in lung cancer. Using immunoSEQ multiplex PCR, the repertoire was profiled, and TCRdb retains in-frame clones only, with some absent. This sample has 45,000 to 75,000 clones, with over 70% found just once. The specimen was peripheral blood, collected from a patient treated with radiotherapy plus ipilimumab. The receptors derive from a human donor with non-small cell lung cancer who had a partial response to radiotherapy plus ipilimumab.

The chain carries TRBV30 and TRBJ2-2; 16 nucleotides align to TRBD2. Losses at the gene ends were 0 bases for V and 5 bases for J; bases not matched to a gene: 12. The V gene's germline CDR1 is GTSNPN and CDR2 SVGIG (reference sequence). CDR3 length equals 20 residues. The CDR3 loop is CAWSVQPGLAGGRRTGELFF. In DNA form, the CDR3 reads TGTGCCTGGAGTGTCCAGCCGGGACTAGCGGGGGGGCGACGAACCGGGGAGCTGTTTTTT.

The chain employs TRBV5-1 and TRBJ2-7; the D gene is possibly TRBD1 (6 bases). V lost 4 bases and J 4 bases, leaving 6 bases between the germline ends. Germline V gene data show CDR1 as SGHRS and CDR2 as YFSETQ. The CDR3 consists of 11 residues. The CDR3 DNA sequence: TGCGCCAGCAGCCAGGGGTACGAGCAGTACTTC. It is translated as CASSQGYEQYF.

The chain combines TRBV19 with TRBJ1-2; 7 nucleotides agree with TRBD1. The J segment lost 0 bases and the V segment lost 2 bases, leaving 6 bases of the junction unmatched. Germline V gene sequence: CDR1 LNHDA, CDR2 SQIVND (reference sequence). There are 16 residues in the CDR3. Here the CDR3 DNA reads TGTGCCAGTAGTATATCGGACAGGCTCCCTAACTATGGCTACACCTTC. Its translation is CASSISDRLPNYGYTF.

The gene calls are TRBV28 and TRBJ2-2; 7 positions match TRBD1. The ends lost 7 bases at V and 3 bases at J; junction bases unmatched: 5. The CDR3 runs 14 residues. The V gene's germline CDR1 is MDHEN and CDR2 SYDVKM. CDR3 bases: TGTGCCAGCAACGTCGACAGGGACACCGGGGAGCTGTTTTTT. Translated: CASNVDRDTGELFF.

The V gene is TRBV19, the J gene TRBJ2-7; 7 nucleotides align to TRBD1. The CDR3 length is 15 residues. Looked up from germline, CDR1 is LNHDA and CDR2 is SQIVND (reference sequence). The junction had 6 bases not matched to a gene; V was cut back by 4 bases and J by 0 bases. CDR3 bases: TGTGCCAGTAGTACCAGGGGGTTCAGCTCCTACGAGCAGTACTTC. This sequence encodes CASSTRGFSSYEQYF.

This chain connects TRBV4-1 to TRBJ2-5, with TRBD2 identical over 8 bases. The V gene's germline CDR1 is MGHRA and CDR2 YSYEKL. The CDR3 length is 18 residues. Trimming at V came to 1 base and at J to 3 bases, leaving 13 bases not matched to a gene. In DNA, the CDR3 is TGCGCCAGCAGCCAAGTCCCCCGGGGAGCGGGGGCTGAAGAGACCCAGTACTTC. Protein product: CASSQVPRGAGAEETQYF.

This chain connects TRBV6-4 to TRBJ1-5, with 9 bases aligning to TRBD1. Germline V gene data show CDR1 as MRHNA and CDR2 as SNTAGT. The length of the CDR3 is 15 residues. J gave up 6 bases and V 6 bases, and 9 bases lay outside the gene matches. The CDR3, as DNA: TGTGCCAGCAGCCCACAGGGGGCATCGAGTCAGCCCCAGCATTTT. Protein sequence: CASSPQGASSQPQHF.

The chain is built from TRBV5-4 and TRBJ2-1; 7 positions match TRBD2. V trimming: 2 bases; J trimming: 10 bases; junction bases outside the gene matches: 9. This CDR3 is built from 14 residues. Per the germline V gene, CDR1 is SGHNT and CDR2 is YYREEE (reference sequence). The CDR3 sequence is CASSFEAGVREQFF. For the CDR3, the DNA is TGTGCCAGCAGCTTCGAGGCGGGGGTCCGCGAGCAGTTCTTC.

This chain connects TRBV11-2 to TRBJ2-7, with 9 bases matching TRBD1. The ends lost 5 bases at V and 6 bases at J; junction bases unmatched: 8. There are 14 residues in the CDR3. CDR1 is SGHAT and CDR2 is FQNNGV in the germline V gene. The CDR3 region is CASSTETGGGEQYF. CDR3 DNA sequence: TGTGCCAGCAGCACCGAGACAGGGGGAGGCGAGCAGTACTTC.

The rearrangement links TRBV19 to TRBJ1-1; D unclear. V was clipped by 6 bases and J by 7 bases, with 9 bases between them. The CDR3 is 11 residues long. In germline, CDR1 is LNHDA, CDR2 SQIVND (reference sequence). This CDR3 is CASRQKIEAFF. CDR3 bases: TGTGCCAGTAGACAGAAAATTGAAGCTTTCTTT.